Shown below are 22 T cell receptor beta chains from a single sample sequenced in a study of blood T cell repertoires in COVID-19. TCRdb keeps only in-frame clones here, not all; method: immunoSEQ multiplex PCR. The table has tens of thousands of clones, around nine tenths seen once. Material for sequencing was peripheral blood. Source of these receptors: a man older than 75 with acute or convalescent COVID-19.

This rearrangement joins TRBV4-2 to TRBJ2-1, with 8 bases fitting TRBD1. The length of the CDR3 is 15 residues. CDR1 LGHNA and CDR2 YNFKEQ come from the germline V gene. V lost 5 bases to trimming and J lost 0 bases; unmatched junction nucleotides: 3. The DNA for the CDR3 is TGTGCCAGCAGCGGGGGGACAGGCTCCTACAATGAGCAGTTCTTC. This translates into CASSGGTGSYNEQFF.

V usage is TRBV7-2 and J usage is TRBJ2-5; 7 nucleotides align to TRBD2. V trimming: 5 bases; J trimming: 0 bases; junction bases outside the gene matches: 6. The CDR3 extends over 15 amino acids. Germline V gives CDR1 SGHTA, CDR2 FQGNSA. CDR3 region: CASSPQRGNQETQYF. The CDR3 nucleotides read TGTGCCAGCAGCCCCCAGCGGGGCAACCAAGAGACCCAGTACTTC. The entire variable domain, with the rest obtained from reference TRBV7-2 and TRBJ2-5, is as follows: GAGVSQSPSNKVTEKGKDVELRCDPISGHTALYWYRQSLGQGLEFLIYFQGNSAPDKSGLPSDRFSAERTGGSVSTLTIQRTQQEDSAVYLCASSPQRGNQETQYFGPGTRLLVL.

The rearrangement links TRBV30 to TRBJ2-5; D remains ambiguous. Trimming removed 3 bases from V and 4 bases from J, with 9 bases in between. This CDR3 spans 12 amino acids. The germline V gene has CDR1 GTSNPN and CDR2 SVGIG (reference sequence). The CDR3 protein is CAWRSTSETQYF. As DNA, the CDR3 is TGTGCCTGGAGGTCGACTTCAGAGACCCAGTACTTC.

This clone was seen a handful of times. This chain connects TRBV2 to TRBJ2-3; the D gene is possibly TRBD2 (6 bases). The ends were cut back, 6 bases at V and 1 base at J, with 11 bases in the middle. The CDR3 extends over 14 amino acids. Germline V gene lookup returns CDR1 SNHLY and CDR2 FYNNEI. The CDR3 is CASSRGGGTDTQYF. The CDR3 nucleotides read TGTGCCAGCAGCCGCGGCGGGGGCACAGATACGCAGTATTTT.

This sequence joins TRBV6-5 and TRBJ2-3, with a weak D call TRBD2 (6 bases). V lost 0 bases to trimming and J lost 4 bases, with 11 bases between them. The length of the CDR3 is 15 residues. Germline lookup yields CDR1 MNHEY and CDR2 SVGAGI. DNA of the CDR3: TGTGCCAGCAGTTACTCTCTCGGGGGAGCAGATACGCAGTATTTT. It is translated as CASSYSLGGADTQYF.

In its sample, this clone was seen once. The genes are TRBV5-4 and TRBJ2-3, with 9 bases that match TRBD1. Germline-derived CDR1 and CDR2 are SGHNT and YYREEE (reference sequence). The CDR3 is 14 residues long. V lost 4 bases and J lost 3; bases outside the gene matches: 3. CDR3 loop: CASSIQGATDTQYF. The CDR3 DNA follows: TGTGCCAGCAGCATACAGGGGGCTACAGATACGCAGTATTTT.

The V call is TRBV2, the J call TRBJ1-2; D is undetermined. V gave up 3 bases and J gave up 4 bases, with 12 bases separating them. This CDR3 has 14 amino acids. Germline lookup yields CDR1 SNHLY and CDR2 FYNNEI. CDR3 sequence reads: CASSDFGEAYGYTF. The CDR3 DNA reads TGTGCCAGCAGTGATTTCGGGGAGGCCTATGGCTACACCTTC.

The chain joins TRBV28 to TRBJ1-5; D unclear. The CDR3 consists of 13 residues. Trimming left V 6 bases short and J 0 bases short, with 6 bases between. From germline, CDR1 is MDHEN and CDR2 SYDVKM. DNA for the CDR3: TGTGCCAGCAGGCGCTTTAGCAATCAGCCCCAGCATTTT. This translates into CASRRFSNQPQHF.

The V gene is TRBV20-1, the J gene TRBJ2-2; weak D call: TRBD2 (5 bases). The V gene's germline CDR1 is DFQATT and CDR2 SNEGSKA (reference sequence). The V and J ends lost 3 bases and 4 bases respectively, with 18 bases between them. The CDR3 length is 16 residues. Written as DNA, the CDR3 is TGCAGTGCTAGTTCCACCATCGGCCGGGGCACCGGGGAGCTGTTTTTT. Protein product: CSASSTIGRGTGELFF.

This chain links TRBV19 with TRBJ2-3; TRBD1 might be the D (5 bases). CDR3 size: 17 residues. The V and J ends lost 1 base and 0 bases respectively, with 14 bases between them. Looked up from germline, CDR1 is LNHDA and CDR2 is SQIVND (reference sequence). The CDR3 is CASSIAGRTKSTDTQYF. The CDR3 region has the DNA TGTGCCAGTAGTATAGCTGGAAGGACAAAAAGCACAGATACGCAGTATTTT.

V usage is TRBV5-3 and J usage is TRBJ2-5, with D maybe TRBD2 (6 bases). TRBV5-3 belongs to the ORF category, with a function that is uncertain. This CDR3 contains 12 residues. The V and J ends lost 2 bases and 5 bases respectively, with 7 bases between them. The CDR3 sequence: CARSLRGETQYF. Here the CDR3 DNA reads TGTGCCAGAAGCTTACGGGGGGAGACCCAGTACTTC.

Remarks on this clone: One end of the junction is discordant with germline, which a read error may explain. This chain connects TRBV7-2 to TRBJ2-7; 8 bases match TRBD2. Per the germline V gene, CDR1 is SGHTA and CDR2 is FQGNSA. This CDR3 has 12 residues. CDR3 coding DNA: TGTGCCAGCAGCTACGGGTTAGCGGGGCCAGACTTC. It specifies CASSYGLAGPDF.

This sequence joins TRBV18 and TRBJ1-5; 8 bases map to TRBD1. CDR1 is KGHSH, CDR2 LQKENI, per germline. V was pared by 5 bases and J by 5 bases, with 5 bases of the junction left unmatched. This CDR3 is 14 amino acids long. CDR3 residues: CASSNNRGDQPQHF. The DNA for the CDR3 is TGTGCCAGCTCAAATAACAGGGGGGATCAGCCCCAGCATTTT.

The V gene is TRBV5-1, the J gene TRBJ2-3, with D possibly TRBD1 on 5 matching bases. Trimming cost V 0 bases and J 4 bases, with 12 bases left between them. CDR3 length equals 15 residues. CDR1 SGHRS and CDR2 YFSETQ come from the germline V gene. The DNA of the CDR3 is TGCGCCAGCAGCTTGGCTTCGACAGTACCAGATACGCAGTATTTT. Its translation is CASSLASTVPDTQYF.

Only a few counts were recorded for this clone. The rearrangement uses TRBV5-1 and TRBJ1-1, with D possibly being TRBD1 (5 bases). CDR3 length: 16 amino acids. V shed 0 bases and J shed 5 bases, with 17 bases lying between them. CDR1 SGHRS and CDR2 YFSETQ come from the germline V gene. CDR3 amino acids: CASSLVRSVRGTEAFF. In DNA, the CDR3 is TGCGCCAGCAGCTTGGTGAGAAGTGTCCGGGGGACTGAAGCTTTCTTT.

The rearrangement links TRBV18 to TRBJ2-1, with 10 bases lining up with TRBD2. Per the germline V gene, CDR1 is KGHSH and CDR2 is LQKENI. Losses at the gene ends were 2 bases for V and 3 bases for J; bases not matched to a gene: 10. This CDR3 has 18 amino acids. As DNA, the CDR3 is TGTGCCAGCTCACCAGGGCGGTCTAGCGGGGGCCGCTACAATGAGCAGTTCTTC. Residues: CASSPGRSSGGRYNEQFF.

V gene TRBV6-5 combines with J gene TRBJ1-1; D perhaps matches TRBD1 (6 bases). Trimming shortened V by 8 bases and J by 0 bases, and 13 bases separated the two germline ends. The CDR3 extends over 14 amino acids. CDR1 and CDR2 (germline): MNHEY, SVGAGI. CDR3 sequence (DNA): TGTGCCAGCTGGGGGAGGGGGATGAACACTGAAGCTTTCTTT. Translating it yields CASWGRGMNTEAFF.

The chain combines TRBV5-4 with TRBJ1-4; no clear D. V lost 2 bases and J lost 10, with 12 bases in between. The CDR3 length is 13 residues. Germline assignment: CDR1 SGHNT and CDR2 YYREEE (reference sequence). CDR3 residues: CASSFPESGKLFF. The CDR3 coding sequence is TGTGCCAGCAGCTTCCCCGAATCGGGAAAACTGTTTTTT.

The chain recombines TRBV7-9 with TRBJ1-1; a weak D match, TRBD1 (5 bases). V was cut by 3 bases and J by 4 bases, with 9 bases left in between. The CDR3 is 13 residues long. The germline CDR1 and CDR2 sequences are SEHNR and FQNEAQ (reference sequence). The CDR3 DNA is TGTGCCAGCAGCTTCCGGGGGACCACTGAAGCTTTCTTT. It yields the protein CASSFRGTTEAFF.

The rearrangement joins TRBV12-3 or TRBV12-4 to TRBJ1-2, with a tentative D call TRBD1 (5 bases). V was trimmed by 10 bases and J by 4 bases, leaving 13 bases between them. This CDR3 comprises 12 residues. The CDR3 DNA follows: TGTGCCACCAGAGGGGCCGGCTATGGCTACACCTTC. Translated: CATRGAGYGYTF.

This clone occurred once. The CDR3 DNA sequence: TGCGCCAGCAGCCAGCAGGGGGAGTACAATGAGCAGTTCTTC. Translating gives CASSQQGEYNEQFF. This chain connects TRBV5-1 to TRBJ2-1; 7 bases fit TRBD1. The germline gives CDR1 SGHRS, CDR2 YFSETQ. CDR3 length: 14 residues. J gave up 4 bases and V 4 bases, and 5 bases lay outside the gene matches.

This rearrangement joins TRBV10-2 to TRBJ1-5, with 10 bases that match TRBD1. Germline assignment: CDR1 WSHSY and CDR2 SAAADI. The CDR3 runs 12 residues. The J segment lost 7 bases and the V segment lost 9 bases, leaving 3 bases of the junction unmatched. The CDR3 DNA follows: TGCGCCAGACGGGACAGGGGACAGCCCCAGCATTTT. Protein sequence: CARRDRGQPQHF.